These T cell receptor beta chains were read from a single sample in a study of blood T cell repertoires in COVID-19. Here immunoSEQ multiplex PCR was the method, and the copy in TCRdb shows in-frame clones only, minus some. The table has 130,000 or so clones, under 90% seen once. Material for sequencing was PBMCs or T cells enriched from blood (not recorded which). The receptors originated from a man in his forties or fifties with acute COVID-19. CDR3s include the opening cysteine and the closing phenylalanine or tryptophan. D genes are given only for firm matches. Some rows mark clone size as missing; the rest say once, few, many or name a class of expanded clone.

clone_size: .; d_call: .; j_call: TRBJ2-2; v_call: TRBV5-1; cdr3_nt: TGCGCCAGCAGCTTGGGACAGCGTACCGGGGAGCTGTTTTTT; cdr3_aa: CASSLGQRTGELFF
clone_size: .; d_call: TRBD1; j_call: TRBJ1-2; v_call: TRBV28; cdr3_nt: TGTGCCAGCAGTCTGCAGACAGGGATGTTAGCTAACTATGGCTACACCTTC; cdr3_aa: CASSLQTGMLANYGYTF
clone_size: .; d_call: .; j_call: TRBJ2-7; v_call: TRBV21-1; cdr3_nt: TGTGCCAGCAGCAGAAGGGGAAGGACGGGGGCCTACGAGCAGTACTTC; cdr3_aa: CASSRRGRTGAYEQYF
clone_size: .; d_call: .; j_call: TRBJ2-5; v_call: TRBV3-1/TRBV3-2; cdr3_nt: TGTGCCAGCAGCCTTCCACGCGGGGCCCAGTACTTC; cdr3_aa: CASSLPRGAQYF
clone_size: .; d_call: .; j_call: TRBJ2-5; v_call: TRBV5-1; cdr3_nt: TGCGCCAGCAGCTTGAACCCAGCGGGCGCGACCCAGTACTTC; cdr3_aa: CASSLNPAGATQYF
clone_size: .; d_call: .; j_call: TRBJ2-7; v_call: TRBV29-1; cdr3_nt: TGCAGCGTTGAACAGGGCCCCTCCTACGAGCAGTACTTC; cdr3_aa: CSVEQGPSYEQYF
clone_size: .; d_call: TRBD1; j_call: TRBJ2-5; v_call: TRBV5-4; cdr3_nt: TGTGCCAGCAGCTTAGGGACAGTGCAGCAGACCCAGTACTTC; cdr3_aa: CASSLGTVQQTQYF
clone_size: once; d_call: TRBD2; j_call: TRBJ2-5; v_call: TRBV7-2; cdr3_nt: TGTGCCAGCAGACTAGGACTAGCGGTACAAGAGACCCAGTACTTC; cdr3_aa: CASRLGLAVQETQYF
clone_size: .; d_call: TRBD1; j_call: TRBJ1-2; v_call: TRBV14; cdr3_nt: TGTGCCAGCAGCCGCGTCACAGGGGGCGGCTACACCTTC; cdr3_aa: CASSRVTGGGYTF
clone_size: .; d_call: .; j_call: TRBJ2-1; v_call: TRBV11-2; cdr3_nt: TGTGCCAGCAGCCCTCGGGATGAGCAGTTCTTC; cdr3_aa: CASSPRDEQFF
clone_size: .; d_call: TRBD1; j_call: TRBJ2-1; v_call: TRBV7-9; cdr3_nt: TGTGCCAGCAGCCCTAACAGGGGAAACGAGCAGTTCTTC; cdr3_aa: CASSPNRGNEQFF